There are many counts of the clone carrying this T cell receptor beta chain. This CDR3 has 13 residues. Between the trimmed V and J ends, which lost 2 bases and 5 bases, there was a span of 7 bases. The germline V gene encodes CDR1 SGHTA and CDR2 FQGTGA. Via MiXCR, TCRdb re-called the RT-PCR reads, giving one row per CDR3 protein. The sample has about 680,000 distinct CDR3 sequences, 11% to 15% seen once. The sequenced material came from memory CD4+ T cells from blood. The rearrangement joins TRBV7-3 to TRBJ2-1; D possibly matches TRBD1 or TRBD2 (5 bases each). This receptor was taken from a female donor in good health, serving as a healthy control. For the CDR3, the DNA is TGTGCCAGCAGCTTAGGGGGTCACAATGAGCAGTTCTTC. Protein: CASSLGGHNEQFF.